These T cell receptor beta chains were read from a single sample in a study of T cell repertoires in cytomegalovirus infection. From the reads, TCRdb called clonotypes with MiXCR, one entry per CDR3 protein. This table has 300,000 to 400,000 distinct CDR3 sequences, about a sixth appearing once. The source material was PBMCs. Source of these receptors: a human donor in good health (CMV status not recorded). Some clones in this sample may be carry-over from other donors' samples. Each CDR3 is given with its conserved first and last residue. Fields, in order: V gene, clone size, D gene, J gene, CDR3 DNA, CDR3 protein. A D gene is named only where the DNA matches it firmly. Clone size appears in some rows only: once, few, many, or a class for an expanded clone.

TRBV6-6	.	.	TRBJ1-5	TGTGCCAGCAGTGCCAGCGGTTTCGGAAATCAGCCCCAGCATTTT	CASSASGFGNQPQHF
TRBV7-2	many	.	TRBJ1-5	TGTGCCAGCAGCCGTGACAGCCAACAGCCCCAGCATTTT	CASSRDSQQPQHF
TRBV6-2/TRBV6-3	.	TRBD2	TRBJ2-1	TGTGCCAGCAGTTACGGGGCGGGGGACAATGAGCAGTTCTTC	CASSYGAGDNEQFF
TRBV7-2	many	.	TRBJ1-4	TGTGCCAGCTGTAGAATTAAGGGTGAAAAACTGTTTTTT	CASCRIKGEKLFF
TRBV7-2	many	.	TRBJ1-2	TGTGCCAGCATCGTAGGATATTCGCGGACAGCAAATTACTATGGCTACACCTTC	CASIVGYSRTANYYGYTF
TRBV7-8	many	TRBD1	TRBJ1-3	TGTGCCAGCAGCTTAGGGACAGGCCTGTTCTCTGGAAACACCATATATTTT	CASSLGTGLFSGNTIYF
TRBV5-4	.	.	TRBJ1-2	TGTGCCAGCAGCCAGGGAGGGACCCCGCCTGGCTACACCTTC	CASSQGGTPPGYTF
TRBV7-2	many	TRBD2	TRBJ2-1	TGTGCCAGCAGCTCCCTGGGAGGACTAGTGCCTCATGAGCAGTTCTTC	CASSSLGGLVPHEQFF
TRBV4-1	many	TRBD1	TRBJ2-1	TGCGCCAGCAGCCAGGGGACAGGGCCGAGCTCCTACAATGAGCAGTTCTTC	CASSQGTGPSSYNEQFF
TRBV7-8	many	.	TRBJ2-3	TGTGCCAGCAGCTTAGTGGGCCGGAGCACAGATACGCAGTATTTT	CASSLVGRSTDTQYF
TRBV12-3/TRBV12-4	few	.	TRBJ2-3	TGTGCCAGCAGTTTAGGTGGGACACCATCCGATACGCAGTATTTT	CASSLGGTPSDTQYF
TRBV6-1	few	.	TRBJ2-3	TGTGCCAGCAGTCCCTATGGGCCCACAGATACGCAGTATTTT	CASSPYGPTDTQYF
TRBV4-2	few	TRBD2	TRBJ2-1	TGTGCCAGCAGCCAAGAATTGCGGGGGAGGTCCTACAATGAGCAGTTCTTC	CASSQELRGRSYNEQFF
TRBV6-6	.	.	TRBJ2-7	TGTGCCAGCCGCCCTGGGGCGAGCTACGAGCAGTACTTC	CASRPGASYEQYF
TRBV7-2	many	TRBD2	TRBJ2-5	TGTGCCAGCAGCCCAACGGGACTAGCGGTTCAAGAGACCCAGTACTTC	CASSPTGLAVQETQYF
TRBV20-1	.	.	TRBJ1-4	TGCAGTGCGATTGCACAGGGCTTTAATGAAAAACTGTTTTTT	CSAIAQGFNEKLFF
TRBV11-2	.	TRBD2	TRBJ2-7	TGTGCCAGCAGCTCACTCGGACTAGTTTCCTTCCGCGAGCAGTACTTC	CASSSLGLVSFREQYF
TRBV4-1	few	.	TRBJ2-7	TGCGCCAGCAGCCAACCTGGCAGATGGGTGGACGAGCAGTACTTC	CASSQPGRWVDEQYF
TRBV19	.	TRBD1	TRBJ2-5	TGTGCCAGTCGACAGGGGTCCATAGGGGAGACCCAGTACTTC	CASRQGSIGETQYF
TRBV7-2	many	.	TRBJ2-3	TGTGCCAGCAGCTTAGCGGCGGGACTGAATGTAATGCAGTATTTT	CASSLAAGLNVMQYF
TRBV28	few	TRBD1	TRBJ2-3	TGTGCCAGCACCTCTACGACAGGGAGAGAGGCAGATACGCAGTATTTT	CASTSTTGREADTQYF
TRBV12-3/TRBV12-4	many	TRBD1	TRBJ1-1	TGTGCCAGCAGTTTAACAGGGGCGGGAACTGAAGCTTTCTTT	CASSLTGAGTEAFF